Following are 27 T cell receptor beta chains from one sample sequenced in a study of Graves' ophthalmopathy and Graves' hyperthyroidism. The authors amplified TCR beta CDR3 regions, and they did so from RNA transcripts for repertoire sequencing. RT-PCR was first run with HTBI primers, then multiplex PCR in a second round. MiXCR was run by TCRdb on the multiplex PCR reads, yielding one entry per CDR3 protein. The sample holds about 1.2 million distinct CDR3 sequences, about 36% seen once. Sequencing was performed on peripheral blood or thyroid tissue (not recorded which). These receptors were obtained from an adult man with Graves' hyperthyroidism.

The chain uses TRBV7-2 and TRBJ1-6, with D unresolved. V was shortened by 3 bases and J by 10 bases, with 16 bases between the two germline ends. This CDR3 spans 15 amino acids. Germline CDR1 reads SGHTA; CDR2 reads FQGNSA. The CDR3: CASSLTRKLESPLHF. CDR3 in DNA: TGTGCCAGCAGCTTGACACGGAAGTTAGAGTCACCCCTCCACTTT.

This clonotype was seen many times. V and J are TRBV7-2 and TRBJ2-5; TRBD1 agrees at 10 bases. CDR1 is SGHTA and CDR2 is FQGNSA in the germline V gene. V was clipped by 2 bases and J by 5 bases; unmatched bases: 5. The CDR3 loop spans 15 amino acids. The CDR3 nucleotides read TGTGCCAGCAGCTTACAGACAGGGGGCGGGGAGACCCAGTACTTC. Protein sequence: CASSLQTGGGETQYF.

On this clonotype itself: At one end the junction does not follow the germline gene, possibly because of a read error. This chain connects TRBV5-5 to TRBJ1-1; unclear D gene. There are 14 residues in the CDR3. CDR1 is SGHKS and CDR2 is YYEKEE in the germline V gene (reference sequence). The CDR3 nucleotides read TGCGCCAGCAGCTCTGACGGTCGAAACACTGAAGCTTTCTTT. Translated, it gives CASSSDGRNTEAFF. Together with reference TRBV5-5 and TRBJ1-1, the CDR3 gives the full variable domain: DAGVTQSPTHLIKTRGQQVTLRCSPISGHKSVSWYQQVLGQGPQFIFQYYEKEERGRGNFPDRFSARQFPNYSSELNVNALLLGDSALYLCASSSDGRNTEAFFGQGTRLTVV.

This sequence joins TRBV10-3 and TRBJ1-6; 7 nucleotides match TRBD1. With V trimmed by 9 bases and J by 10 bases, 9 bases remained unmatched. CDR1 ENHRY and CDR2 SYGVKD come from the germline V gene. The CDR3 sequence is 13 residues long. CDR3 protein: CAISGPGGSPLHF. In DNA, the CDR3 is TGTGCCATTTCAGGGCCAGGGGGATCACCCCTCCACTTT.

The chain has TRBV6-5 and TRBJ1-2; D unclear. Germline lookup yields CDR1 MNHEY and CDR2 SVGAGI. This CDR3 comprises 13 residues. Deletions cut 2 bases from V and 3 bases from J, with 7 bases between. CDR3 nucleotide sequence: TGTGCCAGCAGTTACGGCGCCGACTATGGCTACACCTTC. The encoded protein is CASSYGADYGYTF.

About this clonotype: A single base separates this from a much larger clone, so it may be a read error. The gene calls are TRBV5-1 and TRBJ1-2; a possible D gene is TRBD1 (5 bases). The CDR3 totals 13 residues. Germline CDR1 reads SGHRS; CDR2 reads YFSETQ. The CDR3 nucleotides read TGCGCCAGCAGCTTTGGGGGAGGCTATGGCTTCACCTTC. Residues: CASSFGGGYGFTF.

This clonotype has more than one count but fewer than ten. The chain employs TRBV7-9 and TRBJ2-5, with D perhaps matching TRBD1 or TRBD2 (5 bases each). Germline V gene data show CDR1 as SEHNR and CDR2 as FQNEAQ (reference sequence). The length of the CDR3 is 13 residues. The germline V and J ends were trimmed by 5 bases and 4 bases, with 11 bases remaining between them. CDR3 in DNA: TGTGCCAGCAGCCAGGGACCCACAGAGACCCAGTACTTC. Its translation: CASSQGPTETQYF.

V is TRBV29-1 and J is TRBJ1-1, with no clear D. Per germline, CDR1 SQVTM and CDR2 ANQGSEA. The V and J ends lost 3 bases and 4 bases respectively, with 9 bases between them. The CDR3 has 12 amino acids. The CDR3 reads CSVDPALTEAFF. The CDR3 DNA reads TGCAGCGTTGACCCGGCACTCACTGAAGCTTTCTTT.

This rearrangement joins TRBV29-1 to TRBJ1-2, with 7 positions matching TRBD1. J lost 8 bases, V lost 6 bases, and 9 bases had no gene match. The CDR3 sequence is 12 residues long. Germline lookup yields CDR1 SQVTM and CDR2 ANQGSEA. CDR3 region: CSVAGTANGYTF. The DNA for the CDR3 is TGCAGCGTCGCCGGGACAGCGAACGGCTACACCTTC.

The chain uses TRBV2 and TRBJ2-5; TRBD1 agrees at 9 bases. This CDR3 comprises 18 residues. V gave up 8 bases and J gave up 1 base; unmatched junction bases: 17. Germline V gene lookup returns CDR1 SNHLY and CDR2 FYNNEI. This chain's CDR3 is CASFRRPGQGNFQETQYF. DNA of the CDR3: TGTGCCAGCTTCCGTAGACCGGGACAGGGTAACTTCCAAGAGACCCAGTACTTC.

This clonotype was recorded at least ten times. This rearrangement joins TRBV6-6 to TRBJ1-1; no clear D. This CDR3 has 14 amino acids. Between the trimmed V and J ends, which lost 4 bases and 1 base, there was a span of 10 bases. CDR1 and CDR2 (germline): MNHNY, SVGAGI (reference sequence). CDR3 sequence (DNA): TGTGCCAGCAGTTCGACGGTGGGGAACACTGAAGCTTTCTTT. It translates to CASSSTVGNTEAFF.

This clonotype was recorded at least ten times. The V and J genes are TRBV18 and TRBJ2-5; D might be TRBD2 (5 bases). CDR1 is KGHSH, CDR2 LQKENI, per germline. The V end was cut by 1 base, the J end by 5 bases, with 11 bases between. This CDR3 comprises 14 residues. CDR3 DNA sequence: TGTGCCAGCTCACCACGGGAGTTGAGGGAGACCCAGTACTTC. It codes for CASSPRELRETQYF.

This clonotype was observed a few times. A much bigger clone sits one base away, suggesting this may be a read error. The V call is TRBV20-1, the J call TRBJ2-2, with D possibly called TRBD1 or TRBD2 (5 bases each). The germline V gene encodes CDR1 DFQATT and CDR2 SNEGSKA (reference sequence). The CDR3 consists of 15 residues. This CDR3 reads CSARGGTANTGELLF. For the CDR3, the DNA is TGCAGTGCTAGAGGGGGCACAGCGAACACCGGGGAGCTGCTTTTT.

Here the CDR3 reads CASSSRTINSTGELFF. CDR3 sequence (DNA): TGTGCCAGCAGCTCTAGGACGATAAATAGCACCGGGGAGCTGTTTTTT. The genes are TRBV7-3 and TRBJ2-2, with no clear D. V lost 4 bases and J lost 4, with 16 bases in between. The germline V gene has CDR1 SGHTA and CDR2 FQGTGA. This CDR3 contains 16 residues.

CDR3 amino acids: CASSPGTEWETQYF. The CDR3 region has the DNA TGTGCCAGTAGTCCGGGGACTGAGTGGGAGACCCAGTACTTC. The rearrangement uses TRBV7-9 and TRBJ2-5; maybe TRBD2 (6 bases). Germline V gene sequence: CDR1 SEHNR, CDR2 FQNEAQ (reference sequence). The CDR3 extends over 14 amino acids. V was clipped by 9 bases and J by 5 bases, with 19 bases between them.

This clonotype was counted between two and nine times. The chain recombines TRBV19 with TRBJ2-2; 9 bases match TRBD2. Germline loops: CDR1 LNHDA, CDR2 SQIVND (reference sequence). The length of the CDR3 is 17 residues. The V gene end was trimmed by 6 bases and the J gene end by 3 bases; junction bases not matched to a gene: 11. The CDR3 spells CASRNSGSEGHTGELFF. The CDR3 bases are TGTGCCAGTAGAAATAGCGGGAGTGAGGGCCACACCGGGGAGCTGTTTTTT.

J is TRBJ2-7 and V is TRBV28; no firm D call. This CDR3 has 11 residues. V lost 5 bases and J 6 bases, leaving 8 bases between the germline ends. The germline V gene has CDR1 MDHEN and CDR2 SYDVKM. The CDR3: CASSPSAEQYF. CDR3 nucleotide sequence: TGTGCCAGCAGTCCCTCGGCCGAGCAGTACTTC.

This clonotype was picked up many times. The genes are TRBV7-8 and TRBJ2-5; 12 nucleotides line up with TRBD2. CDR3 length equals 16 residues. V lost 1 base, J lost 5 bases, and 5 bases stayed unmatched. Per germline, CDR1 SGHVS and CDR2 FQNEAQ. The CDR3 here is CASSLGLAGDGETQYF. The CDR3 coding sequence is TGTGCCAGCAGCTTAGGACTAGCGGGGGATGGTGAGACCCAGTACTTC.

Note on this clonotype: Its ends do not fully match the called genes, so a read error is possible. The rearrangement links TRBV7-8 to TRBJ1-2; maybe TRBD1 (5 bases). The CDR3 runs 11 residues. Per germline, CDR1 SGHVS and CDR2 FQNEAQ. The CDR3 loop is CASSSDGASTF. CDR3 nucleotide sequence: TGTGCCAGCAGCTCAGACGGGGCATCCACCTTT.

Many counts were recorded for this clonotype. The chain has TRBV7-9 and TRBJ2-7; 10 bases match TRBD1. The CDR3 has 16 residues. CDR1 is SEHNR, CDR2 FQNEAQ, per germline (reference sequence). Trimming cost V 5 bases and J 3 bases; bases outside gene matches: 10. DNA of the CDR3: TGTGCCAGCAGCCCGAAGACAGGGGGCAATTACTACGAGCAGTACTTC. Its translation is CASSPKTGGNYYEQYF.

The genes are TRBV2 and TRBJ2-7; D unclear. The CDR3 has 11 amino acids. The ends were cut back, 7 bases at V and 2 bases at J, with 6 bases in the middle. Germline CDR1 is SNHLY and CDR2 is FYNNEI. The CDR3 protein is CASKTTYEQYF. DNA for the CDR3: TGTGCCAGCAAGACGACCTACGAGCAGTACTTC.

The J gene is TRBJ1-1, the V gene TRBV5-6, with 8 bases that match TRBD1. Per germline, CDR1 SGHDT and CDR2 YYEEEE. After removal of 0 bases from V and 4 bases from J, the junction contained 5 bases not matched to a gene. CDR3 length equals 15 residues. In nucleotides, the CDR3 is TGTGCCAGCAGCTTGGGGGACAGGAGCTTCACTGAAGCTTTCTTT. Residues: CASSLGDRSFTEAFF.

The J gene is TRBJ1-1, the V gene TRBV6-1; no clear D. The CDR3 runs to 12 residues. Germline values: CDR1 MNHNS, CDR2 SASEGT. Trimming cost V 7 bases and J 6 bases, with 12 bases left between them. DNA for the CDR3: TGTGCCAGCAAATGGGGTGATCCTGAAGCTTTCTTT. It yields the protein CASKWGDPEAFF.

The V gene is TRBV10-3, the J gene TRBJ1-2; tentative D call: TRBD1 (5 bases). The CDR3 length is 14 residues. The germline V and J ends were trimmed by 7 bases and 3 bases, with 15 bases remaining between them. Germline V gene lookup returns CDR1 ENHRY and CDR2 SYGVKD. The CDR3 sequence is CAITEQTGYYGYTF. CDR3 DNA sequence: TGTGCCATCACCGAACAAACAGGCTACTATGGCTACACCTTC.

The gene calls are TRBV7-2 and TRBJ2-2, with D possibly TRBD1 on 5 matching bases. CDR3 size: 12 residues. Germline CDR1 reads SGHTA; CDR2 reads FQGNSA. Trimming stripped 5 bases from V and 7 bases from J, with 8 bases between. This CDR3 is CASSHTGGELFF. The CDR3 bases are TGTGCCAGCAGCCACACAGGCGGGGAGCTGTTTTTT.

This clonotype showed up many times. The J gene is TRBJ2-2, the V gene TRBV29-1, with D uncertain. The germline V and J ends were trimmed by 5 bases and 3 bases, with 7 bases remaining between them. Germline CDR1 and CDR2: SQVTM and ANQGSEA. The CDR3 has 12 residues. CDR3 in amino acids: CSVTAYTGELFF. The CDR3 DNA reads TGCAGCGTTACGGCCTACACCGGGGAGCTGTTTTTT.

This clonotype appeared a single time. The genes are TRBV19 and TRBJ2-7; 8 bases are a match to TRBD1. V gave up 4 bases and J gave up 5 bases; unmatched junction bases: 7. This CDR3 is 14 amino acids long. Germline V CDR1 and CDR2: LNHDA, SQIVND (reference sequence). This chain's CDR3 is CASSTYRTGHEQYF. The DNA of the CDR3 is TGTGCCAGTAGTACCTACCGGACAGGGCACGAGCAGTACTTC.